These 4 T cell receptor beta chains were sequenced from one sample in a study of identical twins (dated by TCRdb to about 2016). Library prep was done by 5' RACE. Reads for this sample came from an Illumina HiSeq 2000. The public reads were quality trimmed at Q25 with fastp and then assembled into clones with MiXCR by TCRdb, keeping productive beta chains. Under each unique CDR3 protein, matching rows form one entry showing the most common genes and DNA. Recorded for this sample are 600,000 to 850,000 distinct CDR3 sequences; around a sixth of them occurred a single time. The ten largest clones capture around 13% of the sample. These data also formed part of another study, on T cells expressing NK-cell markers.

The sequencing sample was made of PBMCs. The origin of the receptors is a woman younger than 30 in good health.

This clonotype has a handful of counts. The chain couples TRBV3-1 to TRBJ1-2, with D maybe TRBD1 (5 bases). CDR3 length: 12 amino acids. V lost 0 bases to trimming and J lost 7 bases, with 6 bases between them. CDR1 LGHDT and CDR2 YNNKEL come from the germline V gene (reference sequence). In nucleotides, the CDR3 is TGTGCCAGCAGCCAAGACCAGGGTGGCTACACCTTC. This encodes CASSQDQGGYTF.

This clonotype turned up a few times. The gene calls are TRBV15 and TRBJ2-3; 9 positions agree with TRBD1. This CDR3 comprises 16 residues. V lost 1 base, J lost 3 bases, and 5 bases stayed unmatched. Germline assignment: CDR1 LNHNV and CDR2 YYDKDF (reference sequence). The CDR3 nucleotides read TGTGCCACCAGCAGAGGGGACAGGGTGGGAACAGATACGCAGTATTTT. As protein: CATSRGDRVGTDTQYF.

The J gene is TRBJ2-1, the V gene TRBV20-1; D is unresolved. CDR1 is DFQATT and CDR2 is SNEGSKA in the germline V gene (reference sequence). This CDR3 has 13 amino acids. V was clipped by 7 bases and J by 3 bases, with 13 bases between them. The CDR3 coding sequence is TGCAGTGTGAGTGGTGCACACTACAATGAGCAGTTCTTC. Residues: CSVSGAHYNEQFF.

To note about this clonotype: A junction boundary mismatches the germline segment, possibly from a read error. The chain carries TRBV12-3 or TRBV12-4 and TRBJ2-7; 9 bases line up with TRBD1. The CDR3 totals 11 residues. The DNA of the CDR3 is TGTGCCAGCAGTTTAAGGGACAGGGTAAACTTC. Amino acids: CASSLRDRVNF.